Following are 27 T cell receptor beta chains from one sample sequenced in a study of blood T cell repertoires in COVID-19. Sequencing used immunoSEQ multiplex PCR; TCRdb keeps in-frame clones, though not all of them. The data show about 190,000 clones, roughly 83% seen once. Sequenced: PBMCs or T cells enriched from blood (not recorded which). The receptors stem from a woman aged 25 to 39 who had recovered from COVID-19.

This clone was seen only once. This rearrangement joins TRBV15 to TRBJ2-1; D is possibly TRBD2 (6 bases). The germline V gene encodes CDR1 LNHNV and CDR2 YYDKDF (reference sequence). Deletions cut 0 bases from V and 11 bases from J, with 14 bases between. The CDR3 is made up of 14 amino acids. CDR3 region: CATSREGKGGKQFF. The CDR3 DNA is TGTGCCACCAGCAGAGAAGGTAAAGGAGGGAAGCAGTTCTTC.

The chain couples TRBV18 to TRBJ1-1; D perhaps matches TRBD1 (5 bases). Germline V gene lookup returns CDR1 KGHSH and CDR2 LQKENI. The V gene lost 3 bases and the J gene lost 1 base, with 12 bases spanning the gap. The CDR3 loop spans 15 amino acids. Here the CDR3 reads CASSPSFTGNTEAFF. As DNA, the CDR3 is TGTGCCAGCTCACCTTCTTTTACAGGGAACACTGAAGCTTTCTTT.

This sequence joins TRBV7-9 and TRBJ2-1, with TRBD2 as a possible D gene (5 bases). Germline values: CDR1 SEHNR, CDR2 FQNEAQ (reference sequence). Trimming cost V 5 bases and J 7 bases, with 18 bases left between them. CDR3 size: 15 residues. The DNA for the CDR3 is TGTGCCAGCAGCACTACTAGGCCCCCCGGGAATGAGCAGTTCTTC. Translating it yields CASSTTRPPGNEQFF.

The chain recombines TRBV5-4 with TRBJ1-4; D is uncertain. The V gene's germline CDR1 is SGHNT and CDR2 YYREEE (reference sequence). This CDR3 is 15 amino acids long. V was pared by 4 bases and J by 4 bases, with 14 bases between. The CDR3 nucleotides are TGTGCCAGCAGCGACGGTGTGCGGTTTAATGAAAAACTGTTTTTT. Its translation: CASSDGVRFNEKLFF.

V and J are TRBV24-1 and TRBJ1-2, with TRBD1 matching over 9 bases. The germline V gene encodes CDR1 KGHDR and CDR2 SFDVKD. The CDR3 runs 14 residues. The V gene end was trimmed by 2 bases and the J gene end by 8 bases; junction bases not matched to a gene: 5. CDR3 loop: CATSDSPGQGGYTF. The CDR3 nucleotides are TGTGCCACCAGTGATTCCCCGGGACAGGGAGGCTACACCTTC.

V is TRBV7-9 and J is TRBJ2-7, with no clear D. The CDR3 has 12 residues. Per germline, CDR1 SEHNR and CDR2 FQNEAQ (reference sequence). V shed 1 base and J shed 7 bases, with 8 bases lying between them. CDR3 in DNA: TGTGCCAGCAGCTTAGACTCGAGGGAGCAGTACTTC. As protein: CASSLDSREQYF.

This CDR3 reads CASRPGTSGGWGTDTQYF. The CDR3 nucleotides read TGTGCCAGCAGACCCGGGACTAGCGGGGGATGGGGCACAGATACGCAGTATTTT. The chain joins TRBV27 to TRBJ2-3; TRBD2 aligns across 14 bases. The CDR3 extends over 18 amino acids. The ends lost 6 bases at V and 1 base at J; junction bases unmatched: 9. Germline CDR1 reads MNHEY; CDR2 reads SMNVEV (reference sequence).

About this clone: A single base separates this from a much larger clone, so it may be a read error. Other DNA sequences in this sample translate to the same CDR3. The rearrangement links TRBV11-2 to TRBJ1-6; D is ambiguous. CDR3 size: 12 residues. In germline, CDR1 is SGHAT, CDR2 FQNNGV. V gave up 6 bases and J gave up 7 bases, with 7 bases separating them. In DNA, the CDR3 is TGTGCCAGCAGTAGTCCAAATTCACCCCTCCACTTT. Its protein is CASSSPNSPLHF.

This rearrangement joins TRBV12-5 to TRBJ2-5; TRBD1 matches 9 bases. V trimming: 2 bases; J trimming: 2 bases; junction bases outside the gene matches: 12. From germline, CDR1 is LGHNT and CDR2 FRNRAP. CDR3 size: 18 residues. The DNA for the CDR3 is TGTGCTAGTGGTTTGCTAACTACAGGGGGCATCACACAAGAGACCCAGTACTTC. It yields the protein CASGLLTTGGITQETQYF.

This rearrangement joins TRBV6-1 to TRBJ2-7; 8 nucleotides agree with TRBD2. The germline V gene has CDR1 MNHNS and CDR2 SASEGT. This CDR3 spans 13 amino acids. The V and J ends lost 3 bases and 3 bases, in that order; junction bases with no gene match: 1. The chain's CDR3 is CASSDGGGYEQYV. In DNA form, the CDR3 reads TGTGCCAGCAGTGACGGGGGGGGCTACGAGCAGTACGTC.

The CDR3 DNA is TGCGCCAGCAGCGAGCAGGGAAGGGGGCAAGAGACCCAGTACTTC. Translating it yields CASSEQGRGQETQYF. This chain uses TRBV5-1 with TRBJ2-5; a weak D match, TRBD1 (6 bases). This CDR3 spans 15 amino acids. V was pared by 4 bases and J by 2 bases, with 15 bases between. Germline V gene data show CDR1 as SGHRS and CDR2 as YFSETQ.

The chain links TRBV5-1 to TRBJ1-3; 9 positions match TRBD1. In germline, CDR1 is SGHRS, CDR2 YFSETQ. This CDR3 spans 15 amino acids. Losses at the gene ends were 3 bases for V and 5 bases for J; bases not matched to a gene: 6. The DNA for the CDR3 is TGCGCCAGCAGCTCGGGACAGGGTGTTAGAAACACCATATATTTT. This codes for CASSSGQGVRNTIYF. The whole variable domain, filled in from reference TRBV5-1 and TRBJ1-3, reads KAGVTQTPRYLIKTRGQQVTLSCSPISGHRSVSWYQQTPGQGLQFLFEYFSETQRNKGNFPGRFSGRQFSNSRSEMNVSTLELGDSALYLCASSSGQGVRNTIYFGEGSWLTVV.

The table lists this clone with a few counts. The rearrangement links TRBV15 to TRBJ1-5; 7 bases match TRBD1. The V segment lost 5 bases and the J segment 2 bases; nucleotides outside the gene matches: 9. CDR1 and CDR2 (germline): LNHNV, YYDKDF (reference sequence). This CDR3 contains 16 residues. The CDR3 coding sequence is TGTGCCACCAGCGCACGACAGGGCTGGGGCAATCAGCCCCAGCATTTT. This sequence encodes CATSARQGWGNQPQHF.

The V call is TRBV7-8, the J call TRBJ2-5; the D is unclear. V gave up 6 bases and J gave up 1 base, with 12 bases separating them. The CDR3 has 14 amino acids. CDR1 SGHVS and CDR2 FQNEAQ come from the germline V gene. In DNA, the CDR3 is TGTGCCAGCAGTCATAACAGAATCCAAGAGACCCAGTACTTC. Amino acid sequence: CASSHNRIQETQYF.

This chain connects TRBV19 to TRBJ1-2; D uncertain. There are 13 residues in the CDR3. Trimming took 4 bases from V and 1 from J, leaving 7 bases between them. The germline V gene has CDR1 LNHDA and CDR2 SQIVND (reference sequence). CDR3 nucleotides: TGTGCCAGTAGTAACCACGGTAACTATGGCTACACCTTC. It specifies CASSNHGNYGYTF.

The chain is built from TRBV5-1 and TRBJ2-3; D may be TRBD2 (6 bases). V was shortened by 4 bases and J by 6 bases, with 15 bases between the two germline ends. This CDR3 is built from 14 residues. The germline gives CDR1 SGHRS, CDR2 YFSETQ. DNA of the CDR3: TGCGCCAGCAGCGTGGACTATCCGAGCGATACGCAGTATTTT. It codes for CASSVDYPSDTQYF.

The V call is TRBV18, the J call TRBJ2-7, with 10 bases that match TRBD2. Germline lookup yields CDR1 KGHSH and CDR2 LQKENI. The CDR3 is 17 residues long. V gave up 2 bases and J gave up 6 bases; unmatched junction bases: 13. The CDR3 region has the DNA TGTGCCAGCTCACCAGATAGCGGGGGGTGGTCGTTGCGCGAGCAGTACGTC. Residues: CASSPDSGGWSLREQYV.

The CDR3 bases are TGTGCCATCAGGGGAGTGGGCGGGGAGACCCAGTACTTC. Its translation is CAIRGVGGETQYF. V gene TRBV10-3 combines with J gene TRBJ2-5; D possibly corresponds to TRBD2 (5 bases). Germline V gene data show CDR1 as ENHRY and CDR2 as SYGVKD. The V end lost 6 bases, the J end lost 5 bases, and 13 bases lay between the germline ends. This CDR3 is built from 13 residues.

The rearrangement uses TRBV19 and TRBJ1-1; D gene unclear. Germline CDR1 and CDR2: LNHDA and SQIVND (reference sequence). The CDR3 totals 15 residues. V was cut by 1 base and J by 1 base, with 10 bases left in between. The CDR3: CASSIGAGGNTEAFF. CDR3 sequence (DNA): TGTGCCAGTAGTATAGGTGCAGGAGGGAACACTGAAGCTTTCTTT.

The V call is TRBV27, the J call TRBJ2-1; D is undetermined. Trimming left V 3 bases short and J 7 bases short, with 13 bases between. The CDR3 consists of 14 residues. Per germline, CDR1 MNHEY and CDR2 SMNVEV (reference sequence). The CDR3 loop is CASSFVPQVNEQFF. As DNA, the CDR3 is TGTGCCAGCAGTTTTGTACCCCAGGTTAATGAGCAGTTCTTC.

V gene TRBV28 combines with J gene TRBJ2-7, with a weak D call TRBD2 (5 bases). Deletions cut 7 bases from V and 2 bases from J, with 9 bases between. Germline values: CDR1 MDHEN, CDR2 SYDVKM. The CDR3 extends over 12 amino acids. This CDR3 is CASTRGPYEQYF. CDR3 nucleotides: TGTGCCAGCACCCGGGGTCCCTACGAGCAGTACTTC. The full variable domain, its missing parts supplied by reference TRBV28 and TRBJ2-7, is DVKVTQSSRYLVKRTGEKVFLECVQDMDHENMFWYRQDPGLGLRLIYFSYDVKMKEKGDIPEGYSVSREKKERFSLILESASTNQTSMYLCASTRGPYEQYFGPGTRLTVT.

The rearrangement joins TRBV27 to TRBJ1-4; TRBD1 might be the D (5 bases). The ends were cut back, 8 bases at V and 0 bases at J, with 10 bases in the middle. This CDR3 has 14 amino acids. Germline CDR1 MNHEY, CDR2 SMNVEV (reference sequence). CDR3 loop: CASAGRATNEKLFF. In DNA form, the CDR3 reads TGTGCCAGCGCGGGGCGTGCAACTAATGAAAAACTGTTTTTT.

The rearrangement links TRBV27 to TRBJ1-2; D possibly corresponds to TRBD1 (5 bases). The CDR3 has 14 residues. CDR1 and CDR2 (germline): MNHEY, SMNVEV (reference sequence). Trimming took 1 base from V and 8 from J, leaving 14 bases between them. In nucleotides, the CDR3 is TGTGCCAGCAGTTTATTGGGGGGTCGCGGCGGCTACACCTTC. It translates to CASSLLGGRGGYTF.

V gene TRBV18 combines with J gene TRBJ2-7, with D possibly matching TRBD1 (6 bases). Germline V gene data show CDR1 as KGHSH and CDR2 as LQKENI. CDR3 length equals 15 residues. The V end was cut by 3 bases, the J end by 3 bases, with 15 bases between. Written as DNA, the CDR3 is TGTGCCAGCTCACCTGACCAGGGGAACAACTACGAGCAGTACTTC. This gives the protein CASSPDQGNNYEQYF.

V usage is TRBV11-2 and J usage is TRBJ2-7, with 10 bases matching TRBD1. Germline assignment: CDR1 SGHAT and CDR2 FQNNGV. V shed 4 bases, J shed 2 bases, and the junction held 8 bases outside the gene matches. The length of the CDR3 is 16 residues. For the CDR3, the DNA is TGTGCCAGCAGCTCCCCCGGGACAGGGGTCCCCTACGAGCAGTACGTC. Protein: CASSSPGTGVPYEQYV.

This sequence joins TRBV9 and TRBJ2-1, with 7 positions matching TRBD2. CDR3 length: 14 residues. Germline V CDR1 and CDR2: SGDLS, YYNGEE. The junction had 9 bases not matched to a gene; V was cut back by 7 bases and J by 5 bases. This chain's CDR3 is CASGERGADNEQFF. CDR3 bases: TGTGCCAGCGGCGAGCGGGGTGCCGACAATGAGCAGTTCTTC.

The chain has TRBV11-2 and TRBJ2-1, with 11 bases aligning to TRBD1. V lost 5 bases to trimming and J lost 10 bases; unmatched junction nucleotides: 7. Germline-derived CDR1 and CDR2 are SGHAT and FQNNGV. This CDR3 has 14 amino acids. Written as DNA, the CDR3 is TGTGCCAGCAGCCCCAGGACAGGGGGCCAGGAGCAGTTCTTC. As protein: CASSPRTGGQEQFF.